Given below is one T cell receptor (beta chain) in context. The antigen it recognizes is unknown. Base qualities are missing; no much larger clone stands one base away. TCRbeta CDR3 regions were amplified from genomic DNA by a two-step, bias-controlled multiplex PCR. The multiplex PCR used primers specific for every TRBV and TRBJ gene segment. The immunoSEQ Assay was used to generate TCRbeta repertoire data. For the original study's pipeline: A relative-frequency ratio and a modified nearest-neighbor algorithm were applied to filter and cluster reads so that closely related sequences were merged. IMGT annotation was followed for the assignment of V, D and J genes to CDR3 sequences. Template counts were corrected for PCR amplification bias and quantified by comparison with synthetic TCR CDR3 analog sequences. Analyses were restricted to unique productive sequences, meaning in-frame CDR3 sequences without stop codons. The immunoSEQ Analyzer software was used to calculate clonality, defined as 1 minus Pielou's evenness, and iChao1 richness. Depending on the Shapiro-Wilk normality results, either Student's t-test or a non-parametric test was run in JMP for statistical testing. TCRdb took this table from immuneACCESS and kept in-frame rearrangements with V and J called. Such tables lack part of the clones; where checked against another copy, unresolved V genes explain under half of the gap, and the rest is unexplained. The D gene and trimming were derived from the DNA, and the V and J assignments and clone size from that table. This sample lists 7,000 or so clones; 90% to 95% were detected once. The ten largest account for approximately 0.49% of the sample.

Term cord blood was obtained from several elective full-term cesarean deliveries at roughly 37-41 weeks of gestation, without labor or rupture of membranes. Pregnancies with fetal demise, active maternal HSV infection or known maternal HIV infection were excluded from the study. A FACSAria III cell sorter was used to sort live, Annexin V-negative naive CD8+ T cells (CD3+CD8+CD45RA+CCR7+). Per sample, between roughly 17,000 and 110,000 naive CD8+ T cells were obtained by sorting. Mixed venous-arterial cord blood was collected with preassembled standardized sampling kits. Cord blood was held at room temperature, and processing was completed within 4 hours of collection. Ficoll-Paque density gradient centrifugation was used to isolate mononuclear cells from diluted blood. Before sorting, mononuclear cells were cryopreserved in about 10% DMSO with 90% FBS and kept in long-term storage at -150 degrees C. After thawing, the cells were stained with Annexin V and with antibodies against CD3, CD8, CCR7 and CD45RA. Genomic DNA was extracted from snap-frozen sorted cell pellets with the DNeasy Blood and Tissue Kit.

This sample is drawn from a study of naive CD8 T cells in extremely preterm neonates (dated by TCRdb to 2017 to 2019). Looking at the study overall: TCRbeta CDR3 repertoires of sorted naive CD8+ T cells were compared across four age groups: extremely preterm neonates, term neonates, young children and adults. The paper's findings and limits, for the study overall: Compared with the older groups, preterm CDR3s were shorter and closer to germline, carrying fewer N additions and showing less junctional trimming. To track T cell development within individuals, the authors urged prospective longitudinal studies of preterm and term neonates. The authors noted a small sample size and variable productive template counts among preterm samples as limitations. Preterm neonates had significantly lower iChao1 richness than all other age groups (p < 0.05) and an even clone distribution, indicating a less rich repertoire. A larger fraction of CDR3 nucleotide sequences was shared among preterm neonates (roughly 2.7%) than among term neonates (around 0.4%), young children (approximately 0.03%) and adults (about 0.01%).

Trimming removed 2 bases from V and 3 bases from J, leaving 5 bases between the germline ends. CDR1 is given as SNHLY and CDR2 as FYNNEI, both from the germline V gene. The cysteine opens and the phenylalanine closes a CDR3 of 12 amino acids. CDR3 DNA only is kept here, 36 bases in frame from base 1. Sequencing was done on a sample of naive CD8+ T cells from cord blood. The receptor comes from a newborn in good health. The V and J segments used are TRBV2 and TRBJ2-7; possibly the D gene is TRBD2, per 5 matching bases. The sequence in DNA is TGTGCCAGCAGTGAAACTAGCTACGAGCAGTACTTC. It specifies CASSETSYEQYF.